One and the same sample provided the 8 T cell receptor beta chains below, sequenced in a study of tumor and adjacent non-tumor tissue in lung cancer. The template was RNA from unsorted bulk tissue. A modified ARM-PCR protocol with three rounds of nested PCR amplified TCRbeta. TCRdb re-called the multiplex PCR reads with MiXCR, one entry per CDR3 protein. In the table there are roughly 67,000 distinct CDR3 sequences, 55% to 75% of which are singletons. Sequences were obtained from lung tumor tissue. These receptors all stem from a man aged 45-65 years with non-small cell lung cancer.

On this clonotype: This may come from a read error, since a much larger clone is one base off. This sequence joins TRBV11-2 and TRBJ2-1, with D unclear. Germline lookup yields CDR1 SGHAT and CDR2 FQNNGV. The CDR3 totals 13 residues. The CDR3, as DNA: TGTACCAGCAGCTTATATGGGGAAAATGAGCAGTTCTTC. Translating it yields CTSSLYGENEQFF.

Regarding this clonotype: A read error is possible here, since a much larger clone lies one base away. This chain joins TRBV12-3 or TRBV12-4 and TRBJ2-3, with D perhaps matching TRBD2 (6 bases). The CDR3 runs to 16 residues. Trimming took 7 bases from V and 2 from J, leaving 19 bases between them. The CDR3 here is CASTRPPAGNTDTQYF. Written as DNA, the CDR3 is TGTGCCAGCACGCGCCCTCCAGCGGGTAACACAGATACGCAGTATTTT.

About this clonotype itself: Since a much larger clone is just one base distant, this may be a read error. The V and J genes are TRBV6-5 and TRBJ2-7; TRBD1 is a possible D gene (5 bases). V lost 10 bases and J 1 base, leaving 20 bases between the germline ends. The germline V gene encodes CDR1 MNHEY and CDR2 SVGAGI. The CDR3 is made up of 15 amino acids. As DNA, the CDR3 is TGTGCCAACAGAAGAGACAGTTCATCTTCCTACGAGCAGTACTTC. Encoded protein: CANRRDSSSSYEQYF.

On this clonotype: This could be a read error, since a much larger clone is one nucleotide away. This sequence joins TRBV10-2 and TRBJ2-5; no clear D. CDR3 length equals 15 residues. V was pared by 4 bases and J by 3 bases, with 15 bases between. Germline-derived CDR1 and CDR2 are WSHSY and SAAADI. The CDR3 protein is CASSAFPREKETQYF. The CDR3 nucleotides read TGCGCCAGCAGTGCGTTTCCCAGAGAGAAAGAGACCCAGTACTTC.

The genes are TRBV28 and TRBJ2-1; D is perhaps TRBD1 or TRBD2 (5 bases each). Trimming took off 6 bases at V and 7 bases at J, with 19 bases between the two ends. This CDR3 contains 15 residues. Germline CDR1 MDHEN, CDR2 SYDVKM. CDR3 sequence reads: CASSSGARAGNEQFF. CDR3 DNA: TGTGCCAGCAGCTCCGGGGCAAGGGCAGGTAATGAGCAGTTCTTC.

This clonotype appeared many times. The CDR3 nucleotides read TGTGCCTCCAGGGCCTATAGCAATCAGCCCCAGCATTTT. Its protein product is CASRAYSNQPQHF. The V and J genes are TRBV6-1 and TRBJ1-5; D possibly corresponds to TRBD1 (5 bases). Germline-derived CDR1 and CDR2 are MNHNS and SASEGT. CDR3 length equals 13 residues. V lost 11 bases to trimming and J lost 0 bases, with 11 bases between them.

Of note for this clonotype: A read error may be the cause here, since a much bigger clone is one base away. CDR3 residues: CASSDPGQGAWEQSF. For the CDR3, the DNA is TGCGCCAGCAGTGATCCGGGACAGGGGGCTTGGGAGCAGTCCTTC. The chain combines TRBV10-1 with TRBJ2-1; 12 bases line up with TRBD1. Germline CDR1 WNHNN, CDR2 SYGVQD (reference sequence). CDR3 length: 15 amino acids.

This clonotype was seen a single time. This may be a read error: a much more frequent sequence differs by one nucleotide. This chain uses TRBV5-1 with TRBJ1-2, with unresolved D. V lost 0 bases to trimming and J lost 10 bases, with 10 bases between them. The CDR3 covers 12 residues. CDR1 is SGHRS, CDR2 YFSETQ, per germline. This CDR3 reads CASSLAEEDYTF. The DNA of the CDR3 is TGCGCCAGCAGCTTGGCAGAGGAAGACTACACCTTC.